The entry below gives a single T cell receptor (beta chain) sequence along with its context. The data are from a study of cytomegalovirus exposure and HLA in healthy donors. PCR was performed using 60 Vbeta and 13 Jbeta primers. Here immunoSEQ multiplex PCR was the method, and the copy in TCRdb shows in-frame clones only, minus some. The profile covers tens of thousands of clones, with about two thirds appearing a single time and approximately 7.6% taken by the ten largest. The sequence was collected from a man aged 40-55 years in good health and CMV-seropositive. Sequenced: PBMCs.

CDR3 residues: CASSLAHRGSGELFF. For the CDR3, the DNA is TGTGCCAGCAGCTTAGCGCACAGGGGCTCCGGGGAGCTGTTTTTT. The gene calls are TRBV7-6 and TRBJ2-2, with 7 bases aligning to TRBD1. V dropped 0 bases and J dropped 6; count of bases not matched to a gene: 4. The CDR3 is 15 residues long. Germline V lookup: CDR1 SGHVS, CDR2 FNYEAQ.